This TCR beta chain was sequenced during a study of blood T cells in healthy people across ages. Study-wide results and caveats: Long-lived donors carried more naive CD4+ cells and greater diversity than aged donors. Roughly linearly, TCR beta diversity per million T cells fell as age increased.

The authors ran a second PCR of roughly 6 to 12 cycles using a sample-barcoded 5' primer and a J-beta primer mix. One entry per CDR3 protein results from TCRdb running MiXCR on the 5' RACE reads. The sample has about 760,000 distinct CDR3 sequences, 20% to 25% seen once; the top ten hold 9.4%. As for this clonotype: Its antigen is unidentified.

Germline CDR1 is SGHTA and CDR2 is FQGNSA. The CDR3 loop spans 15 amino acids. V was pared by 1 base and J by 2 bases, with 9 bases between. The same data also contributed to another study, on T cells of mothers and their children. That work adds: Donors comprised three healthy Caucasian mothers plus their six children.

Sequenced sample: blood. This clonotype was obtained from a boy between 10 and 17 years old in good health. The chain links TRBV7-2 to TRBJ2-1; D is unclear. The CDR3 region has the DNA TGTGCCAGCAGCTTAGACGCTAGGGCCTACAATGAGCAGTTCTTC. This encodes CASSLDARAYNEQFF.